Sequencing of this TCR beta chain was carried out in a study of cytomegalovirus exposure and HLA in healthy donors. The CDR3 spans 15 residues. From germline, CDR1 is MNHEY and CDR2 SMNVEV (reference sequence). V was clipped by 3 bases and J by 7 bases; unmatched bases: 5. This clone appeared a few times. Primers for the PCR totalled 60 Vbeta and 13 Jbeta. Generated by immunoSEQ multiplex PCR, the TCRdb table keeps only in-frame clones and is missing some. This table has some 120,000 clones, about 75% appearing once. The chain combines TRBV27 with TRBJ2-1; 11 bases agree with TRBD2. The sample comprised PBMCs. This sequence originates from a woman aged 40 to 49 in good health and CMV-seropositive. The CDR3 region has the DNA TGTGCCAGCAGTTTGTTACTAGCGGGGGTTAATGAGCAGTTCTTC. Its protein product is CASSLLLAGVNEQFF.